The 27 T cell receptor beta chains below were found in one sample sequenced in a study of cytomegalovirus exposure and HLA in healthy donors. PCR amplification relied on 60 Vbeta primers (plus 13 Jbeta primers). Profiled with immunoSEQ multiplex PCR; TCRdb holds only in-frame clones, not every one. The table shows 120,000 or so clones, with 81% occurring only once. Sequencing input: PBMCs. Receptors originate from a young man in good health and CMV-seronegative.

V is TRBV7-2 and J is TRBJ2-5; D possibly corresponds to TRBD1 (5 bases). In germline, CDR1 is SGHTA, CDR2 FQGNSA. V dropped 6 bases and J dropped 1 base, with 9 bases sitting between them. The CDR3 runs to 13 residues. CDR3 nucleotides: TGTGCCAGCAGGCCTGACAGCCAAGAGACCCAGTACTTC. Residues: CASRPDSQETQYF.

The chain joins TRBV7-9 to TRBJ2-7, with D hard to call. Trimming pared 1 base from V and 2 bases from J, leaving 6 bases between. This CDR3 is built from 13 residues. Germline V lookup: CDR1 SEHNR, CDR2 FQNEAQ (reference sequence). The CDR3 sequence: CASSLDPAYEQYF. DNA for the CDR3: TGTGCCAGCAGCTTAGACCCAGCCTACGAGCAGTACTTC.

The rearrangement links TRBV7-3 to TRBJ2-5, with D possibly matching TRBD2 (5 bases). V lost 3 bases, J lost 1 base, and 6 bases lay in between. From germline, CDR1 is SGHTA and CDR2 FQGTGA. The CDR3 consists of 13 residues. CDR3 coding DNA: TGTGCCAGCAGCTTCGGGGTCCAAGAGACCCAGTACTTC. Translating gives CASSFGVQETQYF. The full variable domain, its missing parts supplied by reference TRBV7-3 and TRBJ2-5, is GAGVSQTPSNKVTEKGKYVELRCDPISGHTALYWYRQSLGQGPEFLIYFQGTGAADDSGLPNDRFFAVRPEGSVSTLKIQRTERGDSAVYLCASSFGVQETQYFGPGTRLLVL.

This rearrangement joins TRBV11-2 to TRBJ2-1, with TRBD2 matching over 11 bases. The germline V gene encodes CDR1 SGHAT and CDR2 FQNNGV. V shed 3 bases and J 7 bases; nucleotides not matched to a gene: 8. CDR3 length: 16 residues. As DNA, the CDR3 is TGTGCCAGCAGCTTCCTACTAGCGGGGGTGGGGAATGAGCAGTTCTTC. Translated: CASSFLLAGVGNEQFF.

The chain has TRBV9 and TRBJ2-1; D might be TRBD1 (5 bases). Germline lookup yields CDR1 SGDLS and CDR2 YYNGEE. The length of the CDR3 is 14 residues. Trimming stripped 2 bases from V and 7 bases from J, with 13 bases between. The CDR3 sequence: CASSVSGNRNEQFF. As DNA, the CDR3 is TGTGCCAGCAGCGTCTCAGGGAATAGAAATGAGCAGTTCTTC.

CDR3 in DNA: TGTGCCAGCAGCGCGGATGGGACTAGCGGGGGCGGGGAGCAGTACTTC. It translates to CASSADGTSGGGEQYF. V gene TRBV9 combines with J gene TRBJ2-7; 14 nucleotides align to TRBD2. This CDR3 has 16 residues. V lost 3 bases, J lost 7 bases, and 9 bases stayed unmatched. CDR1 is SGDLS, CDR2 YYNGEE, per germline.

The chain employs TRBV5-1 and TRBJ2-5, with unresolved D. This CDR3 contains 14 residues. V lost 3 bases and J lost 5, with 14 bases in between. In germline, CDR1 is SGHRS, CDR2 YFSETQ. As DNA, the CDR3 is TGCGCCAGCAGCTCAACCTCCCTCGGGGAGACCCAGTACTTC. Translated, it gives CASSSTSLGETQYF.

This chain links TRBV5-1 with TRBJ2-2; D might be TRBD1 (5 bases). Trimming pared 4 bases from V and 9 bases from J, leaving 13 bases between. This CDR3 is built from 13 residues. The V gene's germline CDR1 is SGHRS and CDR2 YFSETQ. The DNA of the CDR3 is TGCGCCAGCAGCCTTCAGGGTATGCGGGAGCTGTTTTTT. Translation gives CASSLQGMRELFF.

CDR3: CASSLPYSTTIYF. The CDR3 nucleotides are TGTGCCAGCAGCTTGCCTTACAGCACCACCATATATTTT. V gene TRBV5-4 combines with J gene TRBJ1-3; D remains ambiguous. V gave up 1 base and J gave up 9 bases, with 11 bases separating them. Germline CDR1 reads SGHNT; CDR2 reads YYREEE (reference sequence). The CDR3 consists of 13 residues. The entire variable domain, with the rest obtained from reference TRBV5-4 and TRBJ1-3, is as follows: ETGVTQSPTHLIKTRGQQVTLRCSSQSGHNTVSWYQQALGQGPQFIFQYYREEENGRGNFPPRFSGLQFPNYSSELNVNALELDDSALYLCASSLPYSTTIYFGEGSWLTVV.

The chain's CDR3 is CASSYFLDTNTEAFF. Written as DNA, the CDR3 is TGTGCCAGCAGTTACTTTCTTGACACGAACACTGAAGCTTTCTTT. The V gene is TRBV6-5, the J gene TRBJ1-1; D unresolved. CDR1 is MNHEY, CDR2 SVGAGI, per germline. V shed 1 base and J shed 1 base, with 10 bases lying between them. This CDR3 is 15 amino acids long.

The V gene is TRBV7-8, the J gene TRBJ1-1; D is undetermined. Germline V lookup: CDR1 SGHVS, CDR2 FQNEAQ. V gave up 3 bases and J gave up 2 bases, with 7 bases separating them. The CDR3 runs to 13 residues. DNA of the CDR3: TGTGCCAGCAGCTTGGCTTTCAACACTGAAGCTTTCTTT. Protein product: CASSLAFNTEAFF.

The chain links TRBV7-9 to TRBJ1-1, with TRBD1 as a possible D gene (6 bases). Trimming took off 1 base at V and 13 bases at J, with 16 bases between the two ends. The CDR3 has 13 amino acids. The germline V gene encodes CDR1 SEHNR and CDR2 FQNEAQ (reference sequence). CDR3 amino acids: CASSLEAGTRLFF. The CDR3 nucleotides read TGTGCCAGCAGCTTAGAGGCCGGGACACGTCTTTTCTTT. The whole variable domain, remainder taken from reference TRBV7-9 and TRBJ1-1, is DTGVSQNPRHKITKRGQNVTFRCDPISEHNRLYWYRQTLGQGPEFLTYFQNEAQLEKSRLLSDRFSAERPKGSFSTLEIQRTEQGDSAMYLCASSLEAGTRLFFGQGTRLTVV.

The rearrangement uses TRBV27 and TRBJ2-2; possible D gene TRBD1, 5 bases. V was shortened by 0 bases and J by 4 bases, with 12 bases between the two germline ends. This CDR3 region has 16 residues. In germline, CDR1 is MNHEY, CDR2 SMNVEV (reference sequence). DNA for the CDR3: TGTGCCAGCAGTTTATCGGGGCTCGGTTTCACCGGGGAGCTGTTTTTT. Amino acid sequence: CASSLSGLGFTGELFF.

V is TRBV6-5 and J is TRBJ2-7, with D perhaps TRBD1 (5 bases). Trimming took off 0 bases at V and 3 bases at J, with 6 bases between the two ends. Germline CDR1 and CDR2: MNHEY and SVGAGI. CDR3 size: 13 residues. The CDR3 coding sequence is TGTGCCAGCAGTTACTCGCAGGGCTACGAGCAGTACTTC. Encoded protein: CASSYSQGYEQYF.

The chain carries TRBV19 and TRBJ2-1; D may be TRBD2 (5 bases). Germline CDR1 LNHDA, CDR2 SQIVND (reference sequence). The CDR3 has 15 residues. The V gene lost 3 bases and the J gene lost 7 bases, with 16 bases spanning the gap. The CDR3 region has the DNA TGTGCCAGTAGTATTCCCCCTCGGGGAGAGAATGAGCAGTTCTTC. Translation gives CASSIPPRGENEQFF. The full variable domain, completed using reference TRBV19 and TRBJ2-1, is DGGITQSPKYLFRKEGQNVTLSCEQNLNHDAMYWYRQDPGQGLRLIYYSQIVNDFQKGDIAEGYSVSREKKESFPLTVTSAQKNPTAFYLCASSIPPRGENEQFFGPGTRLTVL.

This clone was recorded once. V is TRBV5-4 and J is TRBJ1-2; perhaps TRBD1 as D (5 bases). This CDR3 is built from 13 residues. Looked up from germline, CDR1 is SGHNT and CDR2 is YYREEE (reference sequence). Trimming left V 3 bases short and J 8 bases short, with 14 bases between. The CDR3 DNA reads TGTGCCAGCAGCTATCAAGGGGATCGGGGCTACACCTTC. This encodes CASSYQGDRGYTF. Looking up the rest from reference TRBV5-4 and TRBJ1-2 gives the full variable domain: ETGVTQSPTHLIKTRGQQVTLRCSSQSGHNTVSWYQQALGQGPQFIFQYYREEENGRGNFPPRFSGLQFPNYSSELNVNALELDDSALYLCASSYQGDRGYTFGSGTRLTVV.

The rearrangement joins TRBV7-2 to TRBJ2-2; D is possibly TRBD1 (5 bases). CDR1 is SGHTA, CDR2 FQGNSA, per germline. V shed 8 bases and J shed 1 base, with 17 bases lying between them. This CDR3 comprises 16 residues. The CDR3 loop reads CASHIQGRLNTGELFF. CDR3 DNA sequence: TGTGCCAGCCACATTCAGGGCAGGCTGAACACCGGGGAGCTGTTTTTT.

The CDR3 here is CASSLIGGFGNEQYF. In DNA, the CDR3 is TGTGCCAGCAGCTTAATAGGGGGTTTCGGAAACGAGCAGTACTTC. This sequence joins TRBV7-3 and TRBJ2-7; D may be TRBD1 (6 bases). Looked up from germline, CDR1 is SGHTA and CDR2 is FQGTGA. V lost 1 base, J lost 5 bases, and 15 bases lay in between. CDR3 length: 15 amino acids. Full variable domain (missing parts from reference TRBV7-3 and TRBJ2-7): GAGVSQTPSNKVTEKGKYVELRCDPISGHTALYWYRQSLGQGPEFLIYFQGTGAADDSGLPNDRFFAVRPEGSVSTLKIQRTERGDSAVYLCASSLIGGFGNEQYFGPGTRLTVT.

The chain has TRBV5-4 and TRBJ1-6; D is undetermined. V lost 4 bases and J 9 bases, leaving 17 bases between the germline ends. Germline V gene lookup returns CDR1 SGHNT and CDR2 YYREEE (reference sequence). This CDR3 region has 15 residues. CDR3 in DNA: TGTGCCAGCAGCCCCTCCCAAACTCGGGGTTCACCCCTCCACTTT. Translating gives CASSPSQTRGSPLHF.

V usage is TRBV2 and J usage is TRBJ1-2; 8 nucleotides align to TRBD1. The germline V gene encodes CDR1 SNHLY and CDR2 FYNNEI. With V trimmed by 6 bases and J by 8 bases, 11 bases remained unmatched. This CDR3 is built from 14 residues. This CDR3 is CASSVAGQGKGYTF. The DNA of the CDR3 is TGTGCCAGCAGCGTAGCCGGACAGGGCAAGGGCTACACCTTC. Complete variable domain (other parts from reference TRBV2 and TRBJ1-2): EPEVTQTPSHQVTQMGQEVILRCVPISNHLYFYWYRQILGQKVEFLVSFYNNEISEKSEIFDDQFSVERPDGSNFTLKIRSTKLEDSAMYFCASSVAGQGKGYTFGSGTRLTVV.

The V call is TRBV10-2, the J call TRBJ1-5; TRBD1 matches at 9 bases. Germline loops: CDR1 WSHSY, CDR2 SAAADI. The V and J ends lost 2 bases and 6 bases, in that order; junction bases with no gene match: 5. This CDR3 comprises 15 residues. DNA of the CDR3: TGCGCCAGCAGTGAGCCCGGGACAGGGATTCAGCCCCAGCATTTT. Translation: CASSEPGTGIQPQHF.

The chain uses TRBV29-1 and TRBJ1-4, with D possibly matching TRBD1 (5 bases). CDR1 is SQVTM, CDR2 ANQGSEA, per germline. CDR3 length: 14 amino acids. Trimming pared 5 bases from V and 8 bases from J, leaving 18 bases between. The CDR3 nucleotides are TGCAGCGTTCAGGGTGGGTCGGGGGAAGAAAAACTGTTTTTT. Translating it yields CSVQGGSGEEKLFF.

The chain carries TRBV28 and TRBJ1-1; tentative D call: TRBD1 (6 bases). V lost 2 bases, J lost 0 bases, and 7 bases lay in between. This CDR3 contains 14 residues. CDR1 and CDR2 (germline): MDHEN, SYDVKM. The CDR3: CASSLRGMNTEAFF. In nucleotides, the CDR3 is TGTGCCAGCAGTTTAAGGGGGATGAACACTGAAGCTTTCTTT. Looking up the rest from reference TRBV28 and TRBJ1-1 gives the full variable domain: DVKVTQSSRYLVKRTGEKVFLECVQDMDHENMFWYRQDPGLGLRLIYFSYDVKMKEKGDIPEGYSVSREKKERFSLILESASTNQTSMYLCASSLRGMNTEAFFGQGTRLTVV.

This chain uses TRBV10-2 with TRBJ1-6, with a weak D call TRBD1 (5 bases). V lost 6 bases and J 6 bases, leaving 12 bases between the germline ends. The CDR3 is 14 amino acids. Per germline, CDR1 WSHSY and CDR2 SAAADI. The CDR3 loop reads CASRSETANSPLHF. DNA of the CDR3: TGCGCCAGCAGGAGCGAGACAGCTAATTCACCCCTCCACTTT.

The chain is built from TRBV19 and TRBJ2-3; 11 bases are a match to TRBD2. In germline, CDR1 is LNHDA, CDR2 SQIVND (reference sequence). Trimming at V came to 7 bases and at J to 8 bases, leaving 2 bases not matched to a gene. CDR3 size: 12 residues. CDR3: CASTLAGGTQYF. CDR3 in DNA: TGTGCCAGTACCCTAGCGGGGGGTACGCAGTATTTT.

On this clone itself: Other DNA variants within this sample encode the same CDR3. The V and J genes are TRBV5-1 and TRBJ2-7; 7 bases align to TRBD2. The CDR3 consists of 13 residues. CDR1 and CDR2 from the germline V gene are SGHRS and YFSETQ. The V and J ends lost 2 bases and 1 base, in that order; junction bases with no gene match: 0. This CDR3 reads CASSLAGSYEQYF. Written as DNA, the CDR3 is TGCGCCAGCAGCTTAGCGGGATCCTACGAGCAGTACTTC.

The count of this clone is one. V and J are TRBV11-2 and TRBJ1-1; D is perhaps TRBD1 (5 bases). CDR1 SGHAT and CDR2 FQNNGV come from the germline V gene. Trimming cost V 1 base and J 3 bases, with 6 bases left between them. The CDR3 is made up of 13 amino acids. This chain's CDR3 is CASSLVQDTEAFF. CDR3 nucleotides: TGTGCCAGCAGCTTAGTACAGGACACTGAAGCTTTCTTT.